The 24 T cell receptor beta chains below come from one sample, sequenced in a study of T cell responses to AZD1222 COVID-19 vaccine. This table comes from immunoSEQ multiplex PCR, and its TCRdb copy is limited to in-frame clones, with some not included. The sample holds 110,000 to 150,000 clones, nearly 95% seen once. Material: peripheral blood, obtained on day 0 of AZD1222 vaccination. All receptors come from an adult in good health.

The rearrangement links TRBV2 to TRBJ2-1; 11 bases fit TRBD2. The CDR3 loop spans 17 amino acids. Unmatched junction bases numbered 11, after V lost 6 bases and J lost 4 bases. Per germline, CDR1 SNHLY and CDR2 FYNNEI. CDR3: CASSAGTSGELYNEQFF. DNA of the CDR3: TGTGCCAGCAGCGCCGGGACTAGCGGAGAATTGTACAATGAGCAGTTCTTC. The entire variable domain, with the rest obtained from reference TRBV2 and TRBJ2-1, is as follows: EPEVTQTPSHQVTQMGQEVILRCVPISNHLYFYWYRQILGQKVEFLVSFYNNEISEKSEIFDDQFSVERPDGSNFTLKIRSTKLEDSAMYFCASSAGTSGELYNEQFFGPGTRLTVL.

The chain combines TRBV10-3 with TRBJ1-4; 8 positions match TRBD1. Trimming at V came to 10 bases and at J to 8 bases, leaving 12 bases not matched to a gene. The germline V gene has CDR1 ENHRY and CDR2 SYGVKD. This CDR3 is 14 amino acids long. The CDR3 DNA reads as TGTGCCACCCGCCCACAGGGGGGGATCGAAAAACTGTTTTTT. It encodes CATRPQGGIEKLFF.

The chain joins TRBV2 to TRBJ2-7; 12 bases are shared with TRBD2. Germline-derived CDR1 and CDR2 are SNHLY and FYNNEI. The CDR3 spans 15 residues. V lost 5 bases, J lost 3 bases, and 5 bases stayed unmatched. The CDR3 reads CASSRPTSGSYEQYF. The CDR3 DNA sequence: TGTGCCAGCAGTCGCCCGACTAGCGGGAGCTACGAGCAGTACTTC.

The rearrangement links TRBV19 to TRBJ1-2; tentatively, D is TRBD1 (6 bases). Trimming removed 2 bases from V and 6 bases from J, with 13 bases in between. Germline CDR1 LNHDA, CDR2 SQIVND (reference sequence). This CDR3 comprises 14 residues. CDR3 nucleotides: TGTGCCAGTAGTATATCCCAGGGGAGAGATGGCTACACCTTC. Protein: CASSISQGRDGYTF.

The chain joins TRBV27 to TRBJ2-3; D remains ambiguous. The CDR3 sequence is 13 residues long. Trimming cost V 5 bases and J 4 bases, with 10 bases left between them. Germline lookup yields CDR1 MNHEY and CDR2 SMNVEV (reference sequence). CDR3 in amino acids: CASSPNSADTQYF. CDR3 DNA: TGTGCCAGCAGTCCCAATTCCGCAGATACGCAGTATTTT.

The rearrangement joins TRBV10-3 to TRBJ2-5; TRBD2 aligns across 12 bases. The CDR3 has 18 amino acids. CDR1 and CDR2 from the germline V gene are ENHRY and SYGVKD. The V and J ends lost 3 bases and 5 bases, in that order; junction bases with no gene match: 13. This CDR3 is CAISERGPSGRAEETQYF. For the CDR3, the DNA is TGTGCCATCAGTGAAAGGGGGCCTAGCGGGAGGGCCGAGGAGACCCAGTACTTC.

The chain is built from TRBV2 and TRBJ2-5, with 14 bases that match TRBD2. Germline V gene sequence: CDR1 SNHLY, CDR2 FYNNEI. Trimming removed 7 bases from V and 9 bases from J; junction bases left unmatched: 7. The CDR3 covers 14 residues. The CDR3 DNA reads TGTGCCAGCAATACGGGACTAGCGGGAGTGGCCCAGTACTTC. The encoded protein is CASNTGLAGVAQYF.

In DNA form, the CDR3 reads TGTCTAACAAAAGCTCGCGCGATCCTAGGTACTGAAGCTTTCTTT. Protein product: CLTKARAILGTEAFF. The chain combines TRBV28 with TRBJ1-1; no clear D gene. Germline CDR1 and CDR2: MDHEN and SYDVKM. The CDR3 is 15 amino acids.

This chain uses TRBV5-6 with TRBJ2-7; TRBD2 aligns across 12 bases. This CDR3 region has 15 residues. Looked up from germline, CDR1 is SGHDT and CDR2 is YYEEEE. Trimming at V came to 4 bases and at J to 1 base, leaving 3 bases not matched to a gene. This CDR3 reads CASSNGLAGSYEQYF. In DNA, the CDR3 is TGTGCCAGCAGCAACGGACTAGCGGGGTCCTACGAGCAGTACTTC.

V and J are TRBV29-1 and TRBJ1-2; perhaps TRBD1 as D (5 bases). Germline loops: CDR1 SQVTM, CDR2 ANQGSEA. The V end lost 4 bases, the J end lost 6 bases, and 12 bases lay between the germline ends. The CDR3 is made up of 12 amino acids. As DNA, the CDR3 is TGCAGCGTTGTGAGGGGCGTGGATGGCTACACCTTC. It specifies CSVVRGVDGYTF.

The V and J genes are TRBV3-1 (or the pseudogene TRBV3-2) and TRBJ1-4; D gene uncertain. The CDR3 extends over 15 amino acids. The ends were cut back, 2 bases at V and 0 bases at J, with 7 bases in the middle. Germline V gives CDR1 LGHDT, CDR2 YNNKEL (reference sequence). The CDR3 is CASSQHGATNEKLFF. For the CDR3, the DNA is TGTGCCAGCAGCCAACACGGAGCAACTAATGAAAAACTGTTTTTT.

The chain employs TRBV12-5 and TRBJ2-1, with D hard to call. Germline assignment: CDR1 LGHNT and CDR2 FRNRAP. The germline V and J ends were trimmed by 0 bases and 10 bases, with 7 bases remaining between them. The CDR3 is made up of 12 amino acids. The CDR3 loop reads CASGLVQREQFF. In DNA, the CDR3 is TGTGCTAGTGGTTTGGTACAGCGAGAGCAGTTCTTC.

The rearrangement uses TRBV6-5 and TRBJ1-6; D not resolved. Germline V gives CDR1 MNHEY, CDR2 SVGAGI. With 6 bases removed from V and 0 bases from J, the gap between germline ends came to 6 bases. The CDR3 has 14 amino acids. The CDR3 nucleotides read TGTGCCAGCAGGGCGAGCTCCTATAATTCACCCCTCCACTTT. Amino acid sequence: CASRASSYNSPLHF.

The chain's CDR3 is CASSTLAGETYEQYF. The CDR3 nucleotides read TGTGCCAGTAGTACCTTAGCGGGAGAGACCTACGAGCAGTACTTC. The V call is TRBV19, the J call TRBJ2-7; 9 positions match TRBD2. This CDR3 region has 15 residues. V shed 4 bases and J 2 bases; nucleotides not matched to a gene: 6. Germline CDR1 is LNHDA and CDR2 is SQIVND (reference sequence).

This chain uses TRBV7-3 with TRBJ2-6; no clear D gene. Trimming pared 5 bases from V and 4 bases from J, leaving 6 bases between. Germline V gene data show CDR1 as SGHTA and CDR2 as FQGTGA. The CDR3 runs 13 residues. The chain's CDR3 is CASSAFGANVLTF. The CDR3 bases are TGTGCCAGCAGCGCCTTCGGGGCCAACGTCCTGACTTTC.

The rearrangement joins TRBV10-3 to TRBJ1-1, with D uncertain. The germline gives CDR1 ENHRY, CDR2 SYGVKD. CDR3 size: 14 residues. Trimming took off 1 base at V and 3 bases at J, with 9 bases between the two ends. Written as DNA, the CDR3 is TGTGCCATCAGTGAGTATCGAACACACACTGAAGCTTTCTTT. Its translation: CAISEYRTHTEAFF.

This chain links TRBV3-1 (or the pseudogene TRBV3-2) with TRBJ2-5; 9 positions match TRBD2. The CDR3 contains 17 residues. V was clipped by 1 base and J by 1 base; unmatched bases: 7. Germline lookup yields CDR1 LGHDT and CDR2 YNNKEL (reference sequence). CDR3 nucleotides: TGTGCCAGCAGCCAAGGTAGGACTAGCGAATTCCAAGAGACCCAGTACTTC. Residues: CASSQGRTSEFQETQYF.

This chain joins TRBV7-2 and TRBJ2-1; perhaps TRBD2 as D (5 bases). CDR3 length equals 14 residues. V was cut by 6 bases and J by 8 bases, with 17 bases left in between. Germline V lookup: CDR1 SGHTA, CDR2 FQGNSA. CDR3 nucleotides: TGTGCCAGCAGATCATCGTGGGGTAGCGATGAGCAGTTCTTC. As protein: CASRSSWGSDEQFF.

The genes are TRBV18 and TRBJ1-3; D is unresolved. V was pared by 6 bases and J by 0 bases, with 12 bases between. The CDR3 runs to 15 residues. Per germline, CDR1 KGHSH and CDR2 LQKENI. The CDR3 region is CASSQEQYSGNTIYF. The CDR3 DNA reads TGTGCCAGCTCCCAAGAACAGTACTCTGGAAACACCATATATTTT.

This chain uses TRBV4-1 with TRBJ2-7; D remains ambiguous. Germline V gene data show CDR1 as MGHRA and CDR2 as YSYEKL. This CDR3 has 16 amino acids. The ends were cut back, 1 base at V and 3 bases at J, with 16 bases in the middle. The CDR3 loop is CASSQATETFIYEQYF. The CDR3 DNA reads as TGCGCCAGCAGCCAAGCCACCGAGACATTTATCTACGAGCAGTACTTC.

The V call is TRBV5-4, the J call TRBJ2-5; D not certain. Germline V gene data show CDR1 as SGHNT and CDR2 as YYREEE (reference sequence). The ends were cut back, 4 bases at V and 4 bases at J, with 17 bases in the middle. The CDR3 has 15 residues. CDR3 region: CASSAGPYTGETQYF. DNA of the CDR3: TGTGCCAGCAGCGCCGGACCATACACGGGAGAGACCCAGTACTTC.

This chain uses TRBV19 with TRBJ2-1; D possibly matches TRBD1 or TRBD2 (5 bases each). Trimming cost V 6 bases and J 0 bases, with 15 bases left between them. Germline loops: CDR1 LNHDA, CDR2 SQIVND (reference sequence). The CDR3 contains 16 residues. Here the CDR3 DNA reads TGTGCCAGTAGCCTCCGTGGGGACCCCTCCTACAATGAGCAGTTCTTC. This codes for CASSLRGDPSYNEQFF.

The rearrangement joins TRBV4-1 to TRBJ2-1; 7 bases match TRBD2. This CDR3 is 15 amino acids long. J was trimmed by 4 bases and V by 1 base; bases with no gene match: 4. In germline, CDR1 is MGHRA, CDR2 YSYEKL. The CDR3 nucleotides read TGCGCCAGCAGCCAAGTAGGGCGGGGGTACAATGAGCAGTTCTTC. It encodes CASSQVGRGYNEQFF.

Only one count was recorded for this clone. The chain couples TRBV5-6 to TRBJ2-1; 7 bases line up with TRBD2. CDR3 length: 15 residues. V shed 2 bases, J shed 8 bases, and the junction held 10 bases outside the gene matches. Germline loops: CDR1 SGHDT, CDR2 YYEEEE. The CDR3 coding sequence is TGTGCCAGCAGCTTATCCAGGGACTACAACGATGAGCAGTTCTTC. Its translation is CASSLSRDYNDEQFF.